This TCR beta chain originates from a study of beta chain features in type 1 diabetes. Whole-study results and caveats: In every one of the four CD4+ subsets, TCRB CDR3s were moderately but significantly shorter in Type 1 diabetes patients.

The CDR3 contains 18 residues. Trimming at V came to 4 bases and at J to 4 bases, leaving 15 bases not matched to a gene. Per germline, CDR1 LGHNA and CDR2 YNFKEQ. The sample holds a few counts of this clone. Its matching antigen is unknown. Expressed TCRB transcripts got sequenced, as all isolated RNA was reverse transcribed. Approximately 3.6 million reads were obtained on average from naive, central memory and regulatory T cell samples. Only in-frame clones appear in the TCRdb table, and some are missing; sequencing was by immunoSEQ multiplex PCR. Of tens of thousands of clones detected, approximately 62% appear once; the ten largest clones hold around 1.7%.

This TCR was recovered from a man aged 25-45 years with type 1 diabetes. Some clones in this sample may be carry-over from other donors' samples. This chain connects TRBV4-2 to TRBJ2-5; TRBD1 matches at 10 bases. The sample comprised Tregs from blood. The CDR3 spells CASSPQPTGGLRGETQYF. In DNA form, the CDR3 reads TGTGCCAGCAGCCCCCAACCGACAGGGGGCCTCCGTGGAGAGACCCAGTACTTC.